The text below deals with one T cell receptor beta chain. The CDR3 sequence is 12 residues long. V lost 5 bases and J lost 6, with 11 bases in between. Germline V gives CDR1 MDHEN, CDR2 SYDVKM. This entry is derived from a study of shared clonotypes between healthy human individuals. Subsets obtained from CD4+ cells comprised CD45RA+ naive and CD45RA-negative memory cells. Under the authors' procedure: ImmunoSEQ supplied junction-only sequences lacking quality scores, so filtering was different. Produced via immunoSEQ multiplex PCR; TCRdb's table is partial and in-frame only. The DNA was the basis for D and trimming; V, J and clone size are from that table. The data hold approximately 2.5 million clones, with 90% to 95% observed a single time.

The TCR sequence derives from a man aged 18 to 30 in good health. Some clones in this sample may be carry-over from other donors' samples. Specimen: naive CD4+ T cells from PBMCs. The subset denotes: CD45RA+ positively selected. The V and J genes are TRBV28 and TRBJ2-7; no definite D call. The chain's CDR3 is CASSRRMSEQYF. CDR3 DNA: TGTGCCAGCAGTCGTCGGATGTCCGAGCAGTACTTC.